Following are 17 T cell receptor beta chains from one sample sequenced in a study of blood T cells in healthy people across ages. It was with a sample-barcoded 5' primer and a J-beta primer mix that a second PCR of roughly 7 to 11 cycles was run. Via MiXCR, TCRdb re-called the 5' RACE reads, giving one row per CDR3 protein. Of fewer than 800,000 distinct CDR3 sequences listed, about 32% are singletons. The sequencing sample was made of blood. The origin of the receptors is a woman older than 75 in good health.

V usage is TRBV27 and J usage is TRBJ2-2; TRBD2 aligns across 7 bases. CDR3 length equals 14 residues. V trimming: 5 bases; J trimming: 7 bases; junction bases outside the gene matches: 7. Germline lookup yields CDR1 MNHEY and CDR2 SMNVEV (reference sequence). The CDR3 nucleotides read TGTGCCAGCAGTCCCTCCCGGGGGGACGGGGAGCTGTTTTTT. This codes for CASSPSRGDGELFF.

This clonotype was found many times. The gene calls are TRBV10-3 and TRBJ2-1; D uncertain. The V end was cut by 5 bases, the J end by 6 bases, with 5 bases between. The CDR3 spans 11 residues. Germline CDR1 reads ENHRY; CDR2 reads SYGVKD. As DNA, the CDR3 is TGTGCCATCAGTTTAAGCAATGAGCAGTTCTTC. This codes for CAISLSNEQFF.

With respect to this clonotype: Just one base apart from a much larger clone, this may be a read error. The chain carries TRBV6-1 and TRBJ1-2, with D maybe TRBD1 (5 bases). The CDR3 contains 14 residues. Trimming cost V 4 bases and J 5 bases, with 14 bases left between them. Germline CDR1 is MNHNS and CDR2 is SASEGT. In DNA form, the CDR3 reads TGTGCCAGCAGTGCGGGCAGGGCCCGTTATGGCTACACCTTC. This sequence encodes CASSAGRARYGYTF.

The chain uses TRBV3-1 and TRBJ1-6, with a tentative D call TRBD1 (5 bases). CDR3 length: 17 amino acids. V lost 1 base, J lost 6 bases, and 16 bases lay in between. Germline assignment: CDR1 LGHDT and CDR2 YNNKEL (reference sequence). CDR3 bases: TGTGCCAGCAGCCAAGGGGGGAGGTTTTCCCGTAATTCACCCCTCCACTTT. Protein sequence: CASSQGGRFSRNSPLHF.

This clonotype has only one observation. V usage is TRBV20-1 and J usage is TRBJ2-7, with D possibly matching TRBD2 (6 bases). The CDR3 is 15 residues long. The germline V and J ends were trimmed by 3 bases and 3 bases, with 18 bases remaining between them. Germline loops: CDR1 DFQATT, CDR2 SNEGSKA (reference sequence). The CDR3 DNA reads TGCAGTGCTAGCCAGGAGGGGATCGGGAACTACGAGCAGTACTTC. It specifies CSASQEGIGNYEQYF.

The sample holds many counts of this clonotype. The CDR3 reads CAWSVNMGQGITKNIQYF. The CDR3 DNA reads TGTGCCTGGAGTGTCAATATGGGACAGGGGATTACCAAAAACATTCAGTACTTC. V is TRBV30 and J is TRBJ2-4; 10 bases fit TRBD1. The J segment lost 2 bases and the V segment lost 0 bases, leaving 10 bases of the junction unmatched. The CDR3 is made up of 18 amino acids. Germline V gives CDR1 GTSNPN, CDR2 SVGIG (reference sequence).

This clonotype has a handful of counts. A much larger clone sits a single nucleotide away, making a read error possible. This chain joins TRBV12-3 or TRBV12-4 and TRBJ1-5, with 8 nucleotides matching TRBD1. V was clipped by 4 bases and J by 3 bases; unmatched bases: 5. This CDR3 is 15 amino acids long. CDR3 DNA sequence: TGTGCCAGCAGTTCGGGACAGGATAACAATCAGCCCCAGCATTTT. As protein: CASSSGQDNNQPQHF.

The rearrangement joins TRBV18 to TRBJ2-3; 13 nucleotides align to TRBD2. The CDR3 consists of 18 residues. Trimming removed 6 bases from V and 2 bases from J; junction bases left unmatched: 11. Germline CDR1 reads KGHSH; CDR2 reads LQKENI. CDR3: CASSSKALAGGTTDTQYF. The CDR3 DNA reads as TGTGCCAGCTCCTCCAAGGCACTAGCGGGGGGGACCACAGATACGCAGTATTTT.

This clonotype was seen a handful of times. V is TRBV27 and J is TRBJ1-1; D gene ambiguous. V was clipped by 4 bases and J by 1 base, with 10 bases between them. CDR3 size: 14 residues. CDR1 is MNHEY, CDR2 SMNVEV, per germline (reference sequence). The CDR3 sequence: CASSSGIWNTEAFF. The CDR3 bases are TGTGCCAGCAGTTCAGGAATCTGGAACACTGAAGCTTTCTTT.

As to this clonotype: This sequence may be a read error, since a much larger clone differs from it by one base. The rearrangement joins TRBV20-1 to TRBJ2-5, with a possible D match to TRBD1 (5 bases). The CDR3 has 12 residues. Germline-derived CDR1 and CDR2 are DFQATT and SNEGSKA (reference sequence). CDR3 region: CSAVGDQGTQYF. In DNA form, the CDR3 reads TGCAGTGCTGTAGGGGATCAAGGGACCCAGTACTTC.

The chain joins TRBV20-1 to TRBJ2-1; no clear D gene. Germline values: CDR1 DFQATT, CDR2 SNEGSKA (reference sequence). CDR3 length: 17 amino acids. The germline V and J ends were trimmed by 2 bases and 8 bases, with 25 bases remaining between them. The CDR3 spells CSARSIRSRAPVDEQFF. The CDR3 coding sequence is TGCAGTGCTAGAAGTATAAGGTCCCGAGCGCCGGTCGATGAGCAGTTCTTC.

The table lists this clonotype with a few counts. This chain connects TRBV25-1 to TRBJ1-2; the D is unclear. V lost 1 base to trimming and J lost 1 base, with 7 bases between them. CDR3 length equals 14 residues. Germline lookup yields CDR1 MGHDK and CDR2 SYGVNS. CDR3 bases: TGTGCCAGCAGTGAATTGTACGATAACTATGGCTACACCTTC. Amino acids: CASSELYDNYGYTF.

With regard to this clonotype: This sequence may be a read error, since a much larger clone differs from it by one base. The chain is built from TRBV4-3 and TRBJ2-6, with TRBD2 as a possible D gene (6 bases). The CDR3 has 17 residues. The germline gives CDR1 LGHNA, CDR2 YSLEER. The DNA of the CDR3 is TGCGCCAGCAGCCAAGATCGGGGGAACTCTGGGTCCAACGTCCTGACTTTC. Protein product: CASSQDRGNSGSNVLTF.

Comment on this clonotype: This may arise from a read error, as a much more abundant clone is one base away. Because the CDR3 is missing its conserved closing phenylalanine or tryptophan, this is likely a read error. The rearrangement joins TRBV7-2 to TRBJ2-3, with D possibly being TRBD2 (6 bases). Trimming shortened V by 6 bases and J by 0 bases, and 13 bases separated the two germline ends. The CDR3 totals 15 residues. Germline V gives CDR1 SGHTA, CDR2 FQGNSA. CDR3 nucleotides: TGTGCCAGCAGAGGTAGCGGTTTTAGCACAGATACGCAGTATTCT. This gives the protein CASRGSGFSTDTQYS.

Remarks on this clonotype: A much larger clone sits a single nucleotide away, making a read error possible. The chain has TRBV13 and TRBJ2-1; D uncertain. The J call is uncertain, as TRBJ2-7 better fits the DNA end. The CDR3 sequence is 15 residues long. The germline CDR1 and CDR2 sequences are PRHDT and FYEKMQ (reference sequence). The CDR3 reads CASSPTAVSYNEQYF. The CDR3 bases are TGTGCCAGCTCCCCAACGGCGGTCTCCTACAATGAGCAGTACTTC.

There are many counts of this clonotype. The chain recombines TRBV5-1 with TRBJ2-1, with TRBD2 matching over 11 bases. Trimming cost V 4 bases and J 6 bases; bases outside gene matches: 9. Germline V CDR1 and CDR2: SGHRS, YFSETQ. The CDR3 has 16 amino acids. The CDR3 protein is CASSPQPSGGLNEQFF. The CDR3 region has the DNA TGCGCCAGCAGCCCCCAGCCTAGCGGGGGGCTCAATGAGCAGTTCTTC.

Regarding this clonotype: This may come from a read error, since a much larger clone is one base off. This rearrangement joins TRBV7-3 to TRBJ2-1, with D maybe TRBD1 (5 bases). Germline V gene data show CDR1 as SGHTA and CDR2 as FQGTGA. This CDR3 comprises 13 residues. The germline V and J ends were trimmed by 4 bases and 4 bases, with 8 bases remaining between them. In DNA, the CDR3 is TGTGCCAGCAGCTCGGACATGTACAATGAGCAGTTCTTC. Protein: CASSSDMYNEQFF.